Presented here are 2 T cell receptor beta chains from one specimen sequenced in a study of blood T cell repertoires in COVID-19. Sequenced by immunoSEQ multiplex PCR; TCRdb stores in-frame clones only, minus some. The sample has roughly 140,000 clones, about 86% seen once. Sample: peripheral blood. All receptors derive from a woman aged 40 to 49 with acute or convalescent COVID-19.

The chain uses TRBV5-1 and TRBJ2-1; TRBD1 matches at 9 bases. Germline CDR1 reads SGHRS; CDR2 reads YFSETQ. The length of the CDR3 is 15 residues. Trimming took 2 bases from V and 9 from J; bases not matched to a gene: 9. CDR3 nucleotide sequence: TGCGCCAGCAGCTTAGACAGGGGGGCGCGGGGTGAGCAGTTCTTC. Encoded protein: CASSLDRGARGEQFF.

The chain links TRBV7-2 to TRBJ2-2; weak D call: TRBD2 (6 bases). Trimming pared 5 bases from V and 0 bases from J, leaving 10 bases between. This CDR3 comprises 15 residues. Per germline, CDR1 SGHTA and CDR2 FQGNSA. This CDR3 is CASSPAGSNTGELFF. The CDR3 DNA reads TGTGCCAGCAGCCCGGCGGGGTCGAACACCGGGGAGCTGTTTTTT.